These T cell receptor beta chains were read from a single sample in a study of vaccination and CD4 T cells after COVID-19. MiXCR, applied by TCRdb to the PCR reads, yields one record per CDR3 protein. The table has around 25,000 distinct CDR3 sequences, around 40% seen once; the top ten hold around 4%. Their specific antigens are unknown. The starting material was CD4+ T cells from blood, cultured in vitro, obtained about 7 months after SARS-CoV-2 vaccination. Receptor source: a human donor who had recovered from COVID-19. The CDR3 runs from the conserved cysteine through the conserved F or W. A D gene is named only where the DNA matches it firmly. A clone size is listed for some rows: how often the clone was seen (once, few, many), or a class if it is expanded.

size	V	J	D	DNA	CDR3
.	TRBV20-1	TRBJ2-7	.	TGCAGTGCTGCAGCTCCACTGGGAACCGACTACGAGCAGTACTTC	CSAAAPLGTDYEQYF
.	TRBV20-1	TRBJ2-3	TRBD2	TGCAGTTCCCCGGCGGGAGATTGGAACACAGATACGCAGTATTTT	CSSPAGDWNTDTQYF
.	TRBV20-1	TRBJ2-5	.	TGCAGTGCCCGACTACAAGAGACCCAGTACTTC	CSARLQETQYF
few	TRBV7-8	TRBJ1-2	TRBD1	TGTGCCAGCAGCTTGGAAGACAGGGGAAACTATGGCTACACCTTC	CASSLEDRGNYGYTF
.	TRBV19	TRBJ1-2	TRBD1	TGTGCCAGTAGTACCACAGGGGGCAGTGGCTACACCTTC	CASSTTGGSGYTF
.	TRBV12-3/TRBV12-4	TRBJ2-3	.	TGTGCCAGCAGTTCTGGGGGTTTAGGTACGCAGTATTTT	CASSSGGLGTQYF
.	TRBV28	TRBJ2-1	TRBD2	TGTGCCAGCAGTTTACCGGGACTAGCGATCAATGAGCAGTTCTTC	CASSLPGLAINEQFF
.	TRBV20-1	TRBJ2-5	.	TGCAGTGCTAGTTTTCAAGAGACCCAGTACTTC	CSASFQETQYF
few	TRBV6-5	TRBJ2-5	TRBD2	TGTGCCAGCAGTTCGGGACTAGCGGTTTACCAAGAGACCCAGTACTTC	CASSSGLAVYQETQYF
.	TRBV20-1	TRBJ2-7	.	TGCAGTGCTAGAGATTTTGTAGGCGACAGAAACTACGAGCAGTACTTC	CSARDFVGDRNYEQYF
.	TRBV7-2	TRBJ1-2	.	TGTGCCAGCAGCTTAAGCCTCGGGGGATTATATGGCTACACCTTC	CASSLSLGGLYGYTF
.	TRBV10-1	TRBJ1-1	.	TGCGCCAGCAGTGACCTCCGGGATCCTTTAAACACTGAAGCTTTCTTT	CASSDLRDPLNTEAFF
.	TRBV14	TRBJ2-5	.	TGTGCCAGCAGCCATTTTGGACTGGGGGAGACCCAGTACTTC	CASSHFGLGETQYF
.	TRBV6-1	TRBJ2-1	.	TGTGCCACCGAGCTGGACAATGAGCAGTTCTTC	CATELDNEQFF
.	TRBV7-2	TRBJ1-5	.	TGTGCCAGCAGCTTAGCGCCCAGGGGAGGCAATCAGCCCCAGCATTTT	CASSLAPRGGNQPQHF
few	TRBV20-1	TRBJ1-6	.	TGCAGTGCTAGTTCCGGGGGGGGTCGTTCCTCACCCCTCCACTTT	CSASSGGGRSSPLHF
.	TRBV27	TRBJ2-3	TRBD1	TGTGCCAGCAGCCCTATCGACAGGGCCAGCACAGATACGCAGTATTTT	CASSPIDRASTDTQYF
.	TRBV4-3	TRBJ2-7	.	TGCGCCAGCAGCCAAGTAACTGGACCAACCTACGAGCAGTACTTC	CASSQVTGPTYEQYF
few	TRBV6-1	TRBJ2-7	TRBD1	TGTGCCAGCAGGACCCCAGGGGGCCTCTACGAGCAGTACTTC	CASRTPGGLYEQYF
few	TRBV5-4	TRBJ2-5	TRBD1	TGTGCCAGCAGCTTGGGGGACAGGCAAGAGACCCAGTACTTC	CASSLGDRQETQYF
few	TRBV4-1	TRBJ2-1	.	TGCGCCAGCAGCCTCGCAAGAGGTGAGCAGTTCTTC	CASSLARGEQFF
few	TRBV6-1	TRBJ2-2	.	TGTGCCAGCCACACTGGGGAAACCGGGGAGCTGTTTTTT	CASHTGETGELFF
.	TRBV7-2	TRBJ2-7	TRBD1	TGTGCCAGCAGCTTAGTAGGACAGGGGAACGAGCAGTACTTC	CASSLVGQGNEQYF
.	TRBV15	TRBJ2-7	TRBD1	TGTGCCACCAGCAGAGGTGGACAGGGGTACGAGCAGTACTTC	CATSRGGQGYEQYF
.	TRBV6-5	TRBJ2-1	.	TGTGCCAGCAGTTATGCAGGCCCGAGGTCCTACAATGAGCAGTTCTTC	CASSYAGPRSYNEQFF
few	TRBV20-1	TRBJ2-3	.	TGCAGTGCTAGTTTAGGATCCACAGATACGCAGTATTTT	CSASLGSTDTQYF
once	TRBV6-2/TRBV6-3	TRBJ2-1	TRBD1	TGTGCCAGCAGCCCGGCACGGATCCGGGACAGCTTCTACAATGAGCAGTTCTTC	CASSPARIRDSFYNEQFF
few	TRBV7-9	TRBJ2-3	.	TGTGCCAGCAGCTTCCGAACCCCCGATACGCAGTATTTT	CASSFRTPDTQYF
.	TRBV28	TRBJ2-7	.	TGTGCCAGCCGGGTTTTGAACGAGCAGTACTTC	CASRVLNEQYF
.	TRBV28	TRBJ2-3	TRBD2	TGTGCCAGCAGTTTGGCTAGCGGGAGTATAGATACGCAGTATTTT	CASSLASGSIDTQYF
.	TRBV7-9	TRBJ1-2	.	TGTGCCAGCAGCTTAGATTCGGCCGGGATCTATGGCTACACCTTC	CASSLDSAGIYGYTF